Following are 22 T cell receptor beta chains from one sample sequenced in a study of technical replicates of blood from a handful of donors. Sequencing used immunoSEQ multiplex PCR; TCRdb keeps in-frame clones, though not all of them. The sample yields about 70,000 clones, around 96% seen once. The sequencing input was T cells isolated from PBMCs. Receptor source: a human donor in good health.

This CDR3 is CASSPNRDSSYEQYF. The CDR3 region has the DNA TGTGCCAGCTCACCCAACCGGGACAGCTCCTACGAGCAGTACTTC. The chain uses TRBV18 and TRBJ2-7; 7 bases map to TRBD1. The germline CDR1 and CDR2 sequences are KGHSH and LQKENI. The V segment lost 3 bases and the J segment 0 bases; nucleotides outside the gene matches: 5. The CDR3 covers 15 residues.

This chain links TRBV9 with TRBJ1-1; tentative D call: TRBD1 (5 bases). V was pared by 0 bases and J by 3 bases, with 9 bases between. The CDR3 length is 14 residues. Germline V CDR1 and CDR2: SGDLS, YYNGEE. In DNA form, the CDR3 reads TGTGCCAGCAGCGTAGTGGTAGGGGACACTGAAGCTTTCTTT. Its protein is CASSVVVGDTEAFF. Supplemented by reference TRBV9 and TRBJ1-1, the full variable domain reads DSGVTQTPKHLITATGQRVTLRCSPRSGDLSVYWYQQSLDQGLQFLIQYYNGEERAKGNILERFSAQQFPDLHSELNLSSLELGDSALYFCASSVVVGDTEAFFGQGTRLTVV.

The chain uses TRBV6-5 and TRBJ1-1; 7 positions match TRBD1. After removal of 5 bases from V and 6 bases from J, the junction contained 6 bases not matched to a gene. CDR3 length: 13 amino acids. Germline loops: CDR1 MNHEY, CDR2 SVGAGI. CDR3: CASSQSRGSEAFF. CDR3 nucleotides: TGTGCCAGCAGTCAGTCCAGGGGGTCTGAAGCTTTCTTT.

This chain joins TRBV27 and TRBJ2-7; no definite D call. The CDR3 length is 16 residues. Germline V CDR1 and CDR2: MNHEY, SMNVEV (reference sequence). The V gene lost 6 bases and the J gene lost 3 bases, with 21 bases spanning the gap. CDR3 loop: CASRSESVAPLYEQYF. CDR3 nucleotide sequence: TGTGCCAGCAGATCCGAATCGGTCGCCCCACTCTACGAGCAGTACTTC.

The V gene is TRBV30, the J gene TRBJ1-4; D is ambiguous. CDR1 and CDR2 (germline): GTSNPN, SVGIG (reference sequence). This CDR3 comprises 14 residues. V lost 1 base and J lost 8, with 14 bases in between. The CDR3 coding sequence is TGTGCCTGGAGTGGTGGTACTATAAGGGAAAAACTGTTTTTT. This translates into CAWSGGTIREKLFF.

This clone was seen only once. This chain uses TRBV4-1 with TRBJ2-5, with D perhaps TRBD1 (6 bases). Per the germline V gene, CDR1 is MGHRA and CDR2 is YSYEKL. Trimming pared 4 bases from V and 1 base from J, leaving 13 bases between. CDR3 size: 15 residues. The DNA for the CDR3 is TGCGCCAGCAGCCGAAGGAAGGGGGTCCAAGAGACCCAGTACTTC. Protein: CASSRRKGVQETQYF.

This clone has only one observation. The V call is TRBV6-1, the J call TRBJ1-5; D may be TRBD1 (5 bases). The germline CDR1 and CDR2 sequences are MNHNS and SASEGT. This CDR3 is built from 13 residues. Deletions cut 4 bases from V and 3 bases from J, with 7 bases between. CDR3 DNA sequence: TGTGCCAGCAGTGGACAGTACAATCAGCCCCAGCATTTT. Translating gives CASSGQYNQPQHF.

The count of this clone is one. The chain has TRBV5-4 and TRBJ1-2, with 9 bases identical to TRBD1. The V gene's germline CDR1 is SGHNT and CDR2 YYREEE (reference sequence). The junction had 6 bases not matched to a gene; V was cut back by 5 bases and J by 4 bases. This CDR3 comprises 14 residues. The CDR3 spells CASSRDRGSYGYTF. Written as DNA, the CDR3 is TGTGCCAGCAGTAGAGACAGGGGGAGCTATGGCTACACCTTC.

The chain recombines TRBV28 with TRBJ2-5; 9 nucleotides line up with TRBD2. J was trimmed by 6 bases and V by 4 bases; bases with no gene match: 9. This CDR3 is 15 amino acids long. Germline CDR1 is MDHEN and CDR2 is SYDVKM. The CDR3 bases are TGTGCCAGCAGTTACCAGCGGGAGGCCGTGAAGACCCAGTACTTC. This gives the protein CASSYQREAVKTQYF.

The chain is built from TRBV2 and TRBJ2-7; 11 bases are shared with TRBD2. J gave up 1 base and V 6 bases, and 5 bases lay outside the gene matches. The CDR3 has 15 residues. Germline CDR1 and CDR2: SNHLY and FYNNEI. For the CDR3, the DNA is TGTGCCAGCAGGGGGGGACTAGCGGCTTCCTACGAGCAGTACTTC. Translated: CASRGGLAASYEQYF.

This chain joins TRBV10-3 and TRBJ1-2, with TRBD1 matching over 9 bases. CDR3 length: 15 residues. With V trimmed by 5 bases and J by 4 bases, 8 bases remained unmatched. The V gene's germline CDR1 is ENHRY and CDR2 SYGVKD. DNA of the CDR3: TGTGCCATCAGTATCACGGGACAGGGCTCCTATGGCTACACCTTC. Protein sequence: CAISITGQGSYGYTF.

V gene TRBV4-3 combines with J gene TRBJ2-1; 11 bases align to TRBD2. The germline V gene encodes CDR1 LGHNA and CDR2 YSLEER. J gave up 4 bases and V 2 bases, and 4 bases lay outside the gene matches. CDR3 length equals 16 residues. The CDR3 DNA is TGCGCCAGCAGCCAATTAACTAGCGGGAGATACAATGAGCAGTTCTTC. This codes for CASSQLTSGRYNEQFF.

This rearrangement joins TRBV29-1 to TRBJ2-1; 8 nucleotides agree with TRBD2. The CDR3 loop spans 13 amino acids. From germline, CDR1 is SQVTM and CDR2 ANQGSEA. Trimming at V came to 5 bases and at J to 6 bases, leaving 6 bases not matched to a gene. The CDR3: CSVLGTSGNEQFF. In DNA, the CDR3 is TGCAGCGTTCTAGGCACTAGCGGCAATGAGCAGTTCTTC.

This chain links TRBV19 with TRBJ2-7; 7 bases are shared with TRBD2. V lost 5 bases, J lost 1 base, and 8 bases stayed unmatched. Germline V gene lookup returns CDR1 LNHDA and CDR2 SQIVND (reference sequence). The CDR3 has 15 amino acids. In DNA, the CDR3 is TGTGCCAGTAGTTCGGGCGGGAGTGGTTCCTACGAGCAGTACTTC. Amino acid sequence: CASSSGGSGSYEQYF.

The J gene is TRBJ2-4, the V gene TRBV18, with D perhaps matching TRBD1 (6 bases). CDR1 is KGHSH, CDR2 LQKENI, per germline. V shed 5 bases and J shed 5 bases, with 13 bases lying between them. The CDR3 loop spans 14 amino acids. CDR3 DNA sequence: TGTGCCAGCTCAGCAACAGGGCGGGAAAACATTCAGTACTTC. It encodes CASSATGRENIQYF.

This clone was counted a few times. The rearrangement links TRBV9 to TRBJ1-1; D may be TRBD1 (5 bases). This CDR3 is built from 16 residues. Trimming pared 0 bases from V and 3 bases from J, leaving 15 bases between. Germline values: CDR1 SGDLS, CDR2 YYNGEE. CDR3 coding DNA: TGTGCCAGCAGCGTAGCTGGGTTATCGGGGGACACTGAAGCTTTCTTT. Translation: CASSVAGLSGDTEAFF.

The chain couples TRBV29-1 to TRBJ2-5; tentatively, D is TRBD2 (6 bases). There are 13 residues in the CDR3. With 7 bases removed from V and 5 bases from J, the gap between germline ends came to 17 bases. Germline V CDR1 and CDR2: SQVTM, ANQGSEA. CDR3 DNA: TGCAGCGCCGGGGGACTGGGGGACGAGACCCAGTACTTC. Its translation: CSAGGLGDETQYF.

This clone was observed a few times. This chain links TRBV7-2 with TRBJ2-7, with 11 bases aligning to TRBD1. CDR1 and CDR2 (germline): SGHTA, FQGNSA. Germline trimming cut 2 bases from V and 0 bases from J; bases unmatched to any gene: 3. The CDR3 has 16 amino acids. As DNA, the CDR3 is TGTGCCAGCAGCTTATCCGGGACAGGGGGCTCCTACGAGCAGTACTTC. Translated: CASSLSGTGGSYEQYF.

The chain uses TRBV6-1 and TRBJ2-2; possibly TRBD2 for D (5 bases). The CDR3 is 15 amino acids. V dropped 2 bases and J dropped 4 bases, with 11 bases sitting between them. Germline V gene lookup returns CDR1 MNHNS and CDR2 SASEGT. CDR3 amino acids: CASSESGGGTGELFF. The CDR3 DNA reads TGTGCCAGCAGTGAATCTGGAGGAGGCACCGGGGAGCTGTTTTTT.

This rearrangement joins TRBV6-1 to TRBJ2-5; D remains unclear. The V gene's germline CDR1 is MNHNS and CDR2 SASEGT. Trimming took 4 bases from V and 2 from J, leaving 11 bases between them. The CDR3 consists of 14 residues. The CDR3 loop is CASSVRRQQETQYF. CDR3 DNA sequence: TGTGCCAGCAGTGTGAGGCGTCAACAAGAGACCCAGTACTTC.

The rearrangement links TRBV14 to TRBJ2-2; D perhaps matches TRBD1 (6 bases). Per the germline V gene, CDR1 is SGHDN and CDR2 is FVKESK. This CDR3 region has 17 residues. With 4 bases removed from V and 2 bases from J, the gap between germline ends came to 17 bases. The CDR3 sequence is CASSRLLYRVNTGELFF. As DNA, the CDR3 is TGTGCCAGCAGCCGCCTCCTATACAGGGTTAACACCGGGGAGCTGTTTTTT.

This chain uses TRBV6-5 with TRBJ2-7; no definite D call. This CDR3 is built from 12 residues. V gave up 8 bases and J gave up 0 bases, with 8 bases separating them. Germline values: CDR1 MNHEY, CDR2 SVGAGI. In DNA form, the CDR3 reads TGTGCCAGCGCCTCGAGCTCCTACGAGCAGTACTTC. Protein: CASASSSYEQYF.